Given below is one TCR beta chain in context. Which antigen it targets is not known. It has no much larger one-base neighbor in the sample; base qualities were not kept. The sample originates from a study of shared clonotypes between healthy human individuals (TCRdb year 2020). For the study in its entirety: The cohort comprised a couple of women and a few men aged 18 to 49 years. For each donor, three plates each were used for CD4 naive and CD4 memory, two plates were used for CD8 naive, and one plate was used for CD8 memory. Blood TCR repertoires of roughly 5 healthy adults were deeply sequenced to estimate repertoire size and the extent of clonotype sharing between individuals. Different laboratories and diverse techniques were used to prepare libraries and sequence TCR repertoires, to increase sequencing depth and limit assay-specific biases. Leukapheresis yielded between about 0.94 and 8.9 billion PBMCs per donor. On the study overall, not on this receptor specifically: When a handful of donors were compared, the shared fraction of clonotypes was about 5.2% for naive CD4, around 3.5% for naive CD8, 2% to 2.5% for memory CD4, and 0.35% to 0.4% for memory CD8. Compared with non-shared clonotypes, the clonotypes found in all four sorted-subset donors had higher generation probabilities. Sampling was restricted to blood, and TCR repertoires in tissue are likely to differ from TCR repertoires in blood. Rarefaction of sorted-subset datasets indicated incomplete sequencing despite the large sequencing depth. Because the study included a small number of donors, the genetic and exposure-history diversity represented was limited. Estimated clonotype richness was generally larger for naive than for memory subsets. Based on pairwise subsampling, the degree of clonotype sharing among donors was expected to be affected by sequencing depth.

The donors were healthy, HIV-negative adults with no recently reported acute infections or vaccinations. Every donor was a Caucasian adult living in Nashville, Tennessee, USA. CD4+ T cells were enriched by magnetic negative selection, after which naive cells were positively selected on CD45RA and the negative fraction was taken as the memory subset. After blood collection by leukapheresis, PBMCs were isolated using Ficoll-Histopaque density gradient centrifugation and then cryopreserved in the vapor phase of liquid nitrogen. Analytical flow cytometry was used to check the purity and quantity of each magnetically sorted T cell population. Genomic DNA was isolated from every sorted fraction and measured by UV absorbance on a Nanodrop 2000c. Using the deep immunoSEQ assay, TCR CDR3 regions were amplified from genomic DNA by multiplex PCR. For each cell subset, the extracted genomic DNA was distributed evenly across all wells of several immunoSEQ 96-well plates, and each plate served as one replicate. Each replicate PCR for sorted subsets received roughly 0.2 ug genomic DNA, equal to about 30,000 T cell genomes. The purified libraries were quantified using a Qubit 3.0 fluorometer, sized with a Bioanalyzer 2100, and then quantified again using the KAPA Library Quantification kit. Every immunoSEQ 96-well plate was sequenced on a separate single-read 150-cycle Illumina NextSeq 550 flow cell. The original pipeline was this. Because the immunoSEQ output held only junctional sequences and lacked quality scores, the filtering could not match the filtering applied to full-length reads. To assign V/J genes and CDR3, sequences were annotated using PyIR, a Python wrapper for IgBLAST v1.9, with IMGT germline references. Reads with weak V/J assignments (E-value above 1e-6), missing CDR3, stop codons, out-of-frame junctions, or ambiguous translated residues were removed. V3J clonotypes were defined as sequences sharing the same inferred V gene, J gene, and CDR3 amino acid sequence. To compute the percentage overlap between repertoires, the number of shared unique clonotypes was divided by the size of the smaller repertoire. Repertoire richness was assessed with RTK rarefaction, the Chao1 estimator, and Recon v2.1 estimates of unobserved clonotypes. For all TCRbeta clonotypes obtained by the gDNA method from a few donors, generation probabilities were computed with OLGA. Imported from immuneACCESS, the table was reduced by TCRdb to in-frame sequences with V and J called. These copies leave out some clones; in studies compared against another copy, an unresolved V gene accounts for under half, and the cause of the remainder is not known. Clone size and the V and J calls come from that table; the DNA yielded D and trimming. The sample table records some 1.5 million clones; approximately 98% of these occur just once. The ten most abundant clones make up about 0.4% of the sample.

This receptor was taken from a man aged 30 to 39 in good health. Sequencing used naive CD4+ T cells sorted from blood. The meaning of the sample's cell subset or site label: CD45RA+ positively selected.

The CDR3 corresponds to CASSPRAGREQFF. The DNA sequence is as follows: TGCGCCAGCAGCCCTCGGGCAGGGAGGGAGCAGTTCTTC. The chain employs TRBV5-1 and TRBJ2-1; possibly the D gene is TRBD2, per 6 matching bases. The CDR3, cysteine through phenylalanine, is 13 amino acids long. Only the CDR3 region is kept as DNA, spanning 39 bases read in frame from base 1. V is shortened by 4 bases, J by 10 bases, and the region joining them spans 15 bases. The germline V gene provides CDR1 SGHRS and CDR2 YFSETQ. Reference TRBV5-1 and TRBJ2-1 genes cover what lies past the CDR3, so the full variable domain is KAGVTQTPRYLIKTRGQQVTLSCSPISGHRSVSWYQQTPGQGLQFLFEYFSETQRNKGNFPGRFSGRQFSNSRSEMNVSTLELGDSALYLCASSPRAGREQFFGPGTRLTVL.